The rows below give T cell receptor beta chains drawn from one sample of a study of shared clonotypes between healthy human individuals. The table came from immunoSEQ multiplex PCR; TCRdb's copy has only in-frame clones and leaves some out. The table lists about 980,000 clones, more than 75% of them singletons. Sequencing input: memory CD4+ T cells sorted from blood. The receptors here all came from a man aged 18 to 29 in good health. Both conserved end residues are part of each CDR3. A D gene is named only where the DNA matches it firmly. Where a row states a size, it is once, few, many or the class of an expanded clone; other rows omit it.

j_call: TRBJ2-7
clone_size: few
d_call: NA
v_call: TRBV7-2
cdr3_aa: CASSLGSRQDEQYF
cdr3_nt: TGTGCCAGCAGCTTAGGGAGCCGTCAAGACGAGCAGTACTTC

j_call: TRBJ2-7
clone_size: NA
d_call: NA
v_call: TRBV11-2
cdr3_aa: CASSFSQGEQYF
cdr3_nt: TGTGCCAGCAGCTTCAGTCAGGGCGAGCAGTACTTC

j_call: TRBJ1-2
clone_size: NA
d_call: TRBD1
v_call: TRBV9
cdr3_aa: CASSPRTGTNYGYTF
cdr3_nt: TGTGCCAGCAGCCCAAGGACAGGTACAAACTATGGCTACACCTTC

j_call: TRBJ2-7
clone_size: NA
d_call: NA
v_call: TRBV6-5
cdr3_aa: CASSDGTRGLF
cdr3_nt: TGTGCCAGCTCAGATGGGACACGGGGACTCTTC

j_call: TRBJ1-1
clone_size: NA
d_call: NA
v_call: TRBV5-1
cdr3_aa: CASSPSVRENEAFF
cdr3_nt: TGCGCCAGCAGCCCTTCTGTCAGGGAAAACGAAGCTTTCTTT

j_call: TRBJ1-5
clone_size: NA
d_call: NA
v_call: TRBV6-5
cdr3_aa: CASSYSRHKGDQPQHF
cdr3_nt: TGTGCCAGCAGTTACTCGCGGCACAAGGGGGATCAGCCCCAGCATTTT

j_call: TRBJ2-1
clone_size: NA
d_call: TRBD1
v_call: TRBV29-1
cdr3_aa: CSVEKGANEQFF
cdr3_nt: TGCAGCGTTGAAAAGGGGGCGAATGAGCAGTTCTTC

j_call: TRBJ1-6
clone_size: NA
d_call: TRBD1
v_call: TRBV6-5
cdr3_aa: CASSYTQGEGSPLHF
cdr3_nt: TGTGCCAGCAGTTACACACAGGGGGAGGGTTCACCCCTCCACTTT

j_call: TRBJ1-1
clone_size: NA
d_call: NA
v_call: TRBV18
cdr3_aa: CASSPIATIAEAFF
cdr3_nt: TGTGCCAGCTCACCAATAGCAACCATTGCTGAAGCTTTCTTT

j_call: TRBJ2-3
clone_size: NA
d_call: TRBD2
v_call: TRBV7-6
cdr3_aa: CASSRTSGSSTDTQYF
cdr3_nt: TGTGCCAGCAGCCGGACTAGCGGGTCTAGCACAGATACGCAGTATTTT

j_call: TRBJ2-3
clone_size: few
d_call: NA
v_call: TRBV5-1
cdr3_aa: CASSLEGDTQYF
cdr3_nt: TGCGCCAGCAGCTTGGAAGGAGATACGCAGTATTTT

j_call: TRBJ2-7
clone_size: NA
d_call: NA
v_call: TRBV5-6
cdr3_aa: CASSFENYEQYF
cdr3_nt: TGTGCCAGCAGCTTCGAGAACTACGAGCAGTACTTC

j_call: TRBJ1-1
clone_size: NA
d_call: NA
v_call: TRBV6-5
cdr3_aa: CASSYQVGDTEAFF
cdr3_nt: TGTGCCAGCAGTTACCAGGTGGGGGACACTGAAGCTTTCTTT

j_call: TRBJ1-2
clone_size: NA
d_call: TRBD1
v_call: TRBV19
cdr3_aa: CASSNPGGEGYGYTF
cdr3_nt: TGTGCCAGTAGTAACCCAGGGGGCGAGGGGTATGGCTACACCTTC

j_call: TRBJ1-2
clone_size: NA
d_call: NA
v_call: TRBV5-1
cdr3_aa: CASSLGADNYGYTF
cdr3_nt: TGCGCCAGCAGCTTGGGGGCAGACAACTATGGCTACACCTTC

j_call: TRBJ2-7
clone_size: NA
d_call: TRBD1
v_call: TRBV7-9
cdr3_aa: CASSLWTGQGRDEQYF
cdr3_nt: TGTGCCAGCAGCTTATGGACGGGACAGGGCCGCGACGAGCAGTACTTC

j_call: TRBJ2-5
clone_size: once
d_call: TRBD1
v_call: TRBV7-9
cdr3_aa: CASSLAGGGETQYF
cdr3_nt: TGTGCCAGCAGCTTAGCAGGGGGCGGAGAGACCCAGTACTTC

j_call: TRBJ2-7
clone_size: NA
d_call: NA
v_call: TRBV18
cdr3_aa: CASSPGIGYEQYF
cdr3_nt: TGTGCCAGCTCACCTGGGATTGGGTACGAGCAGTACTTC

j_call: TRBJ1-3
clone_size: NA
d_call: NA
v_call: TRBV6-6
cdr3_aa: CASFSPTQGNTIYF
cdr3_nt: TGTGCCAGCTTTTCCCCAACGCAAGGAAACACCATATATTTT

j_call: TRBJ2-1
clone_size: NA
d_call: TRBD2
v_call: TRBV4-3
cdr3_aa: CASSRLAGNSYNEQFF
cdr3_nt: TGCGCCAGCAGCCGGCTAGCGGGAAACTCCTACAATGAGCAGTTCTTC

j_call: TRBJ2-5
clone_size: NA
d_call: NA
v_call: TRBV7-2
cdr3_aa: CASSLRRPQETQYF
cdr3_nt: TGTGCCAGCAGCCTACGGCGCCCCCAAGAGACCCAGTACTTC

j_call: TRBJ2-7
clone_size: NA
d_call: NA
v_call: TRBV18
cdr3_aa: CASSPQGHEQYF
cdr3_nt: TGTGCCAGCTCACCCCAGGGACACGAGCAGTACTTC

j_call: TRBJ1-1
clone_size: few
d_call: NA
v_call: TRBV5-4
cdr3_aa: CASSRSTGYGEAFF
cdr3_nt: TGTGCCAGCAGCCGCAGTACAGGGTACGGTGAAGCTTTCTTT

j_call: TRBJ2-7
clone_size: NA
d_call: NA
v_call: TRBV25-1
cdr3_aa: CASSKYGVSYEQYF
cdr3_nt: TGTGCCAGCAGCAAATATGGAGTATCCTACGAGCAGTACTTC

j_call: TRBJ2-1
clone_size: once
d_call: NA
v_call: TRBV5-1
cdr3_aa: CASSLTSSSNYNEQFF
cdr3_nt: TGCGCCAGCAGCTTGACATCTTCGTCCAACTACAATGAGCAGTTCTTC

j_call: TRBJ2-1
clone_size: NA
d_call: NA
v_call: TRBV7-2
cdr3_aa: CASSLANRGSYNEQFF
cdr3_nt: TGTGCCAGCAGCTTAGCAAACCGAGGTTCCTACAATGAGCAGTTCTTC

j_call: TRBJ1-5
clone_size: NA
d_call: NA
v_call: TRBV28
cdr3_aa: CASSFSGNQPQHF
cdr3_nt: TGTGCCAGCAGTTTTTCGGGAAATCAGCCCCAGCATTTT

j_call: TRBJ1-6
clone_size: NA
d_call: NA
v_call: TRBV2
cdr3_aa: CASSEVSGNNSPLHF
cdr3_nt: TGTGCCAGCAGTGAAGTTAGTGGGAATAATTCACCCCTCCACTTT

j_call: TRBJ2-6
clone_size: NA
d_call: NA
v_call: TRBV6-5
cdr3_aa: CASRPRASGANVLTF
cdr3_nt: TGTGCCAGCAGGCCAAGGGCCTCTGGGGCCAACGTCCTGACTTTC

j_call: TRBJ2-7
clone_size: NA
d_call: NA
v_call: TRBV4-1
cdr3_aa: CASSQSPGTFYEQYF
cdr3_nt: TGCGCCAGCAGCCAGTCACCCGGGACTTTCTACGAGCAGTACTTC

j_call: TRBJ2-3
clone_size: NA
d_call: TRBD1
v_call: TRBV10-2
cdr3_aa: CASGQATDTQYF
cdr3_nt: TGCGCCAGCGGACAGGCTACAGATACGCAGTATTTT

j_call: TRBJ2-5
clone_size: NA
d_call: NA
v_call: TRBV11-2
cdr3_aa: CASSLGAGPRMAETQYF
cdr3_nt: TGTGCCAGCAGCTTGGGTGCAGGGCCACGAATGGCGGAGACCCAGTACTTC

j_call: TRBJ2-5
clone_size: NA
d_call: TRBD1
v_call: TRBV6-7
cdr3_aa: CASSCPGTEETQYF
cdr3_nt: TGTGCCAGCAGTTGCCCCGGGACAGAAGAGACCCAGTACTTC

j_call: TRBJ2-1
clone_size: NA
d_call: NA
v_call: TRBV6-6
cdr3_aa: CASSWGAGEQFF
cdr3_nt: TGTGCCAGCAGTTGGGGGGCGGGTGAGCAGTTCTTC

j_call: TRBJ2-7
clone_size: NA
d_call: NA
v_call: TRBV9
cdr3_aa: CASSVGRTTYEQYF
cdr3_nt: TGTGCCAGCAGCGTAGGCAGGACGACCTACGAGCAGTACTTC

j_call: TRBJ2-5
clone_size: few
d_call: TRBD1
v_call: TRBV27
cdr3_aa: CASSRTGVLRETQYF
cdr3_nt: TGTGCCAGCAGTAGGACAGGGGTGCTACGAGAGACCCAGTACTTC

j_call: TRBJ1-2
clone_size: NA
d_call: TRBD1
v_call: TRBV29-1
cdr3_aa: CSVERRTGLGYTF
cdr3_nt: TGCAGCGTTGAAAGAAGGACAGGGCTCGGCTACACCTTC

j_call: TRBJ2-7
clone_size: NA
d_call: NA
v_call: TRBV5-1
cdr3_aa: CASSTGTLIYEQYF
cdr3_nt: TGCGCCAGCAGCACCGGGACGCTAATCTACGAGCAGTACTTC

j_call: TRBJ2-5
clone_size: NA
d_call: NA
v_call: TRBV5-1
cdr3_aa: CASSLGLETQYF
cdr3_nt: TGCGCCAGCAGCTTGGGGCTGGAGACCCAGTACTTC

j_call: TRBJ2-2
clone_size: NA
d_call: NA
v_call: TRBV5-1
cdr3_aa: CASSFGGNTGELFF
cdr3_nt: TGCGCCAGCAGCTTCGGCGGTAACACCGGGGAGCTGTTTTTT

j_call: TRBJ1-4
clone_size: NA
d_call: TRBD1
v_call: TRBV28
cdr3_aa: CASSLRQGGGEKLFF
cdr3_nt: TGTGCCAGCAGCCTCCGACAGGGCGGGGGAGAAAAACTGTTTTTT

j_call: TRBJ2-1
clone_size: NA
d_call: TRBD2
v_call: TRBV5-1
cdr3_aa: CASSYHTPGLAVGLNEQFF
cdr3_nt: TGCGCCAGCAGCTATCACACCCCGGGACTAGCGGTAGGTCTTAATGAGCAGTTCTTC

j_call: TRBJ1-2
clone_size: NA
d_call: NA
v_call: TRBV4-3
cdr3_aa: CASSQDNRVGYGYTF
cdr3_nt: TGCGCCAGCAGCCAAGATAACAGGGTAGGCTATGGCTACACCTTC

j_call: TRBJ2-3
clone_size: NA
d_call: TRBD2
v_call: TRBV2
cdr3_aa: CASSGQRGGTDTQYF
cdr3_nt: TGTGCCAGCAGTGGCCAGCGGGGGGGCACAGATACGCAGTATTTT

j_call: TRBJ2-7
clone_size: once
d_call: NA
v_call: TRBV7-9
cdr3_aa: CASSLRDYEQYF
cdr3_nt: TGTGCCAGCAGCTTACGGGACTACGAGCAGTACTTC

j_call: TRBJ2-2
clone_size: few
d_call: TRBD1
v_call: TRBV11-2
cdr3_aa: CASSWGQGAPGELFF
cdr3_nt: TGTGCCAGCAGCTGGGGACAGGGAGCCCCCGGGGAGCTGTTTTTT

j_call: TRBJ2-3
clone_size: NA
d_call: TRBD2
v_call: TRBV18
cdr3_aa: CASSPTLLAGYTDTQYF
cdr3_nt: TGTGCCAGCTCACCCACACTACTAGCGGGATACACAGATACGCAGTATTTT

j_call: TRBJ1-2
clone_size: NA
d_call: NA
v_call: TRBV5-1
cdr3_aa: CASSSGGAPGDGYTF
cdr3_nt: TGCGCCAGCAGCTCCGGAGGGGCGCCGGGGGATGGCTACACCTTC

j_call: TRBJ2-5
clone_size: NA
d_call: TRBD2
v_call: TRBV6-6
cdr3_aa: CASSAQAGGGKTQYF
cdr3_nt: TGTGCCAGCAGTGCCCAAGCGGGGGGGGGAAAGACCCAGTACTTC

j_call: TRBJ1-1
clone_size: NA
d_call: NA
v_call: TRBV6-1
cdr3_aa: CASKFGNPEAFF
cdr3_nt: TGTGCCAGCAAGTTCGGTAACCCTGAAGCTTTCTTT

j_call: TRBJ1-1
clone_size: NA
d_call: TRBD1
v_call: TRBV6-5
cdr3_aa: CASSSQGPAFF
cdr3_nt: TGTGCCAGCAGTTCACAGGGGCCTGCTTTCTTT

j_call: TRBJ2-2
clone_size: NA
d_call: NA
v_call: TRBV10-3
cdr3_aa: CATWGQENTGELFF
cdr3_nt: TGTGCCACATGGGGGCAGGAGAACACCGGGGAGCTGTTTTTT

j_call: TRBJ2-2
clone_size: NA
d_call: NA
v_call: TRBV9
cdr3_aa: CASSAQSLERTPNGELFF
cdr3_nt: TGTGCCAGCAGCGCCCAGTCACTAGAGCGGACCCCCAACGGGGAGCTGTTTTTT

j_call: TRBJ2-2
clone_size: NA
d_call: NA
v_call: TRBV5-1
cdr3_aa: CASSLRVDGELFF
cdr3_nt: TGCGCCAGCAGCTTGCGGGTGGACGGGGAGCTGTTTTTT

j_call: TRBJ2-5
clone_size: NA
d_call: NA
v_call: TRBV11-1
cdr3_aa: CASSLDGGESATQYF
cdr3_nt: TGTGCCAGCAGCTTAGACGGCGGGGAGTCGGCGACCCAGTACTTC

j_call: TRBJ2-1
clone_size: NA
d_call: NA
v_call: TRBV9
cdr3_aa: CASSVSSSYNEQFF
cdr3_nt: TGTGCCAGCAGCGTTTCTAGCTCCTACAATGAGCAGTTCTTC

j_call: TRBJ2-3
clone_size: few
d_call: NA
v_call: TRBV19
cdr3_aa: CASSGSSTDTQYF
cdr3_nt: TGTGCCAGTAGCGGCAGCAGCACAGATACGCAGTATTTT